A selection of T cell receptor beta chains follows, all from one sample in a study of blood T cell repertoires in COVID-19. The data were produced by immunoSEQ multiplex PCR, yet TCRdb's version contains in-frame clones alone and is incomplete. Of over 400,000 clones in the sample, less than 90% were seen once. What was sequenced was PBMCs or T cells enriched from blood (not recorded which). Receptor source: a woman aged 55-70 years who had recovered from COVID-19. CDR3s include the opening cysteine and the closing phenylalanine or tryptophan. The order of the fields is D gene, V gene, clone size, CDR3 length, J gene, CDR3 DNA, CDR3 protein. A D gene is named only where the DNA matches it firmly. Size is omitted from some rows. Given values are once, few, many or a class for expanded clones.

-	TRBV7-9	-	13	TRBJ1-1	TGTGCCAGCAGCTTAGACGGTTCCACTGAAGCTTTCTTT	CASSLDGSTEAFF
-	TRBV6-6	-	12	TRBJ2-1	TGTGCCAGCAAAACCCCAGGGCATGAGCAGTTCTTC	CASKTPGHEQFF
TRBD1	TRBV27	-	14	TRBJ1-6	TGTGCCAGCAGACCGGACAGGGAGGTTTCACCCCTCCACTTT	CASRPDREVSPLHF
TRBD1	TRBV7-9	-	14	TRBJ1-4	TGTGCCAGCAGCTTAGAAGGGACAGTAGAAAAACTGTTTTTT	CASSLEGTVEKLFF
-	TRBV28	-	12	TRBJ1-6	TGTGCCAGCAGTTCTCAGAGGTCACCCCTCCACTTT	CASSSQRSPLHF
TRBD1	TRBV27	-	15	TRBJ2-7	TGTGCCAGCCGATTAGTCGGGACAGGGAACTACGAGCAGTACTTC	CASRLVGTGNYEQYF
TRBD1	TRBV6-5	once	16	TRBJ1-6	TGTGCCAGCAGTTTACTCCGGACAGGGGTTAGTTCACCCCTCCACTTT	CASSLLRTGVSSPLHF
-	TRBV30	-	16	TRBJ1-5	TGTGCCTGGAGTGCGGATCGAGGGAATGGCAATCAGCCCCAGCATTTT	CAWSADRGNGNQPQHF
-	TRBV30	-	15	TRBJ1-1	TGTGCCTGGAGCCGCAGGGGTTTGGTGAACACTGAAGCTTTCTTT	CAWSRRGLVNTEAFF
TRBD1	TRBV5-5	-	14	TRBJ1-6	TGTGCCAGCAGCCGGGACAGGGGAGATTCACCCCTCCACTTT	CASSRDRGDSPLHF
-	TRBV19	-	14	TRBJ1-4	TGTGCCAGTAGTATCAGTTCAACTAATGAAAAACTGTTTTTT	CASSISSTNEKLFF
-	TRBV30	-	13	TRBJ1-1	TGTGCCTGGAGAACCAGTATGAACACTGAAGCTTTCTTT	CAWRTSMNTEAFF
-	TRBV15	-	11	TRBJ2-7	TGTGCCGCTTTAACCCCCGGTCCTCGGTACTTC	CAALTPGPRYF
-	TRBV24-1	-	17	TRBJ2-5	TGTGCCACCAGTGATGGCAGGGGCACCGCACGCCAAGAGACCCAGTACTTC	CATSDGRGTARQETQYF
TRBD2	TRBV11-2	-	16	TRBJ2-1	TGTGCCAGCAGACGAACTAGCGGGGGGACTATCAATGAGCAGTTCTTC	CASRRTSGGTINEQFF
-	TRBV5-5	-	15	TRBJ1-2	TGTGCCAGCAGCTTGGCCGGGACAAATAACTATGGCTACACCTTC	CASSLAGTNNYGYTF
TRBD1	TRBV5-1	few	13	TRBJ1-5	TGCGCCAGCAGCGTCCTACAGGGGCAGCCCCAGCATTTT	CASSVLQGQPQHF
-	TRBV19	few	14	TRBJ1-4	TGTGCCAGTAGTATACAGGCGGGCGGGGAAAAACTGTTTTTT	CASSIQAGGEKLFF
-	TRBV6-5	-	13	TRBJ1-1	TGTGCCAGCAAAGCGGGGGGTTACACTGAAGCTTTCTTT	CASKAGGYTEAFF
TRBD2	TRBV9	-	15	TRBJ2-3	TGTGCCAGCAGCGATACTAGCGGGGGGGCAGATACGCAGTATTTT	CASSDTSGGADTQYF
TRBD1	TRBV2	-	13	TRBJ1-1	TGTGCCAGCAGTCTACAGGGGGCTACTGAAGCTTTCTTT	CASSLQGATEAFF
-	TRBV5-1	-	13	TRBJ2-2	TGCGCCAGCGGGGACTTGATGGGTGGGGAGCTGTTTTTT	CASGDLMGGELFF
-	TRBV12-3/TRBV12-4	-	12	TRBJ1-2	TGTGCCAGCAGTTTAGCAACGGGAGGCTACACCTTC	CASSLATGGYTF
TRBD1	TRBV10-2	-	14	TRBJ1-2	TGCGCCAGCAATGAGGACAGGGGGCCTAAGGGCTACACCTTC	CASNEDRGPKGYTF
-	TRBV24-1	-	11	TRBJ1-1	TGTGCCACCAGTGATGCAGGGCGAGCTTTCTTT	CATSDAGRAFF
TRBD1	TRBV2	-	12	TRBJ2-1	TGTGCCAGCGGGACAGGGTACAATGAGCAGTTCTTC	CASGTGYNEQFF
-	TRBV5-1	-	14	TRBJ2-5	TGCGCCAGCAGCTTCGGAGGGGGCAAAGAGACCCAGTACTTC	CASSFGGGKETQYF
TRBD2	TRBV7-2	-	17	TRBJ2-5	TGTGCCAGCAGCTCCTCTCTGAGCGGGGGCCTTCAAGAGACCCAGTACTTC	CASSSSLSGGLQETQYF
-	TRBV5-1	once	15	TRBJ2-4	TGCGCCAGCAGCTTGGCAGGTGTAGCCAAAAACATTCAGTACTTC	CASSLAGVAKNIQYF
-	TRBV18	-	13	TRBJ1-2	TGTGCCAGCTCACCAACGGGGAGGAATGGCTACACCTTC	CASSPTGRNGYTF
TRBD1	TRBV27	-	16	TRBJ1-2	TGTGCCAGCAGCCTTATGTGGGACAGGAAAAGGATTGGCTACACCTTC	CASSLMWDRKRIGYTF
-	TRBV14	-	14	TRBJ2-6	TGTGCCAGCAGCGCCCGACTAGTGGCCAACGTCCTGACTTTC	CASSARLVANVLTF
-	TRBV12-3/TRBV12-4	-	13	TRBJ1-6	TGTGCCAGCAGTAGTACTGAACGATCACCCCTCCACTTT	CASSSTERSPLHF
-	TRBV6-5	once	14	TRBJ2-7	TGTGCCAGCAGCTATATACACGGGTCCTACGAGCAGTACTTC	CASSYIHGSYEQYF
-	TRBV24-1	-	15	TRBJ1-2	TGTGCCACCAGTGACTCGGGATCATTTAACTATGGCTACACCTTC	CATSDSGSFNYGYTF
TRBD2	TRBV12-5	-	15	TRBJ2-1	TGTGCTAGTGGTTTTACGGGGGGGGCCCGAAATGAGCAGTTCTTC	CASGFTGGARNEQFF
TRBD1	TRBV5-1	-	16	TRBJ1-1	TGCGCCAGCAGCATTGGACAGGTGTATGCGGACACTGAAGCTTTCTTT	CASSIGQVYADTEAFF
-	TRBV18	-	18	TRBJ1-6	TGTGCCAGCTCCCAACGCCCAGGGGTCTATACCAATAATTCACCCCTCCACTTT	CASSQRPGVYTNNSPLHF
-	TRBV2	-	14	TRBJ1-5	TGTGCCAGCAGTGAACTAACCGGGAATCAGCCCCAGCATTTT	CASSELTGNQPQHF
-	TRBV10-3	-	12	TRBJ1-6	TGTGCCATCAGTGATGGCAATTCACCCCTCCACTTT	CAISDGNSPLHF
TRBD1	TRBV27	few	13	TRBJ1-1	TGTGCCAGCAGTCGGGACAGGGTTACTGAAGCTTTCTTT	CASSRDRVTEAFF
TRBD2	TRBV7-9	-	15	TRBJ2-2	TGTGCCAGCAGCACCCGGGGGGATAACACCGGGGAGCTGTTTTTT	CASSTRGDNTGELFF
TRBD1	TRBV7-2	-	15	TRBJ2-1	TGTGCCAGCAGCTCGGACAGGGGACCCTTCGATGAGCAGTTCTTC	CASSSDRGPFDEQFF
TRBD1	TRBV25-1	-	15	TRBJ1-2	TGTGCCAGCAGTGAGACAGGGAGACCAAACTATGGCTACACCTTC	CASSETGRPNYGYTF
-	TRBV19	few	13	TRBJ2-1	TGTGCCAGTAGTATCGCGCGAGAGAATGAGCAGTTCTTC	CASSIARENEQFF
-	TRBV5-5	-	15	TRBJ1-2	TGTGCCAGCAGCCCACGGCGGGGGGAGGGCTATGGCTACACCTTC	CASSPRRGEGYGYTF
-	TRBV6-5	few	15	TRBJ1-2	TGTGCCAGCAGTTACTCCCGACTTCCCCCTTATGGCTACACCTTC	CASSYSRLPPYGYTF
-	TRBV24-1	-	14	TRBJ2-1	TGTGCCACCAGGTCCGGGACAATCGCCAATGAGCAGTTCTTC	CATRSGTIANEQFF